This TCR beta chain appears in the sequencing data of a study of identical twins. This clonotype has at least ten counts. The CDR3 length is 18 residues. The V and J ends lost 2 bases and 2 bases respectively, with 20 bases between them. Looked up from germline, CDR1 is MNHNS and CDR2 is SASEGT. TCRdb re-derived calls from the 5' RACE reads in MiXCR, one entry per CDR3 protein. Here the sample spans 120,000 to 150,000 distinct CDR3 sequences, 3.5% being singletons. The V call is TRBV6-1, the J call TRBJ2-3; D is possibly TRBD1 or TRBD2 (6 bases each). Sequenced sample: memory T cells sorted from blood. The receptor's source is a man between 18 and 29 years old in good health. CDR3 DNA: TGTGCCAGCAGTGAATCGGAGGGAGTTGGGGGCCCCACAGATACGCAGTATTTT. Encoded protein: CASSESEGVGGPTDTQYF.